This TCR beta chain was sequenced during a study of shared clonotypes between healthy human individuals. This table comes from immunoSEQ multiplex PCR, and its TCRdb copy is limited to in-frame clones, with some not included. The top ten clones hold roughly 0.13% of a sample with approximately 2.4 million clones, approximately 95% of them seen once. Germline V gene lookup returns CDR1 MNHEY and CDR2 SVGAGI. V lost 5 bases to trimming and J lost 7 bases; unmatched junction nucleotides: 9. The CDR3 runs 15 residues. Everyone who donated was a Caucasian adult who lived in Nashville, Tennessee. The sequence was collected from a man aged 18 to 29 in good health. This chain links TRBV6-5 with TRBJ1-4; 8 nucleotides line up with TRBD1. The specimen was naive CD4+ T cells sorted from blood. Regarding subset: CD45RA+ positively selected. The CDR3 sequence: CASSPWTGLGEKLFF. The CDR3 DNA reads as TGTGCCAGCAGTCCATGGACAGGGTTGGGTGAAAAACTGTTTTTT.